Below are 25 T cell receptor beta chains sequenced from a single sample in a study of blood T cell repertoires in COVID-19 (dated by TCRdb to the early 2020s). Receptors were amplified or captured by the immunoSEQ multiplex PCR assay. TCRdb mirrors the immuneACCESS table, restricted to in-frame sequences. Some clones are absent from its copies; in checked studies, under half trace to an unresolved V gene, and the reason for the others is unknown. In this sample the table shows around 360,000 clones, more than 75% of which occur a single time. About 2.1% of the sample comes from the top ten. Input material: PBMCs or T cells enriched from blood (not recorded which). These receptors were collected from a man in his forties in a cohort exposed to, infected with or recovered from COVID-19 (not recorded which).

This sequence joins TRBV18 and TRBJ1-6; no clear D. V lost 2 bases to trimming and J lost 0 bases, with 8 bases between them. Germline-derived CDR1 and CDR2 are KGHSH and LQKENI. This CDR3 contains 16 residues. The CDR3, as DNA: TGTGCCAGCTCACCAACGTCTAGCTCCTATAATTCACCCCTCCACTTT. Protein product: CASSPTSSSYNSPLHF.

The chain employs TRBV5-1 and TRBJ1-2; D ambiguous. The CDR3 has 15 residues. Looked up from germline, CDR1 is SGHRS and CDR2 is YFSETQ. Trimming took 4 bases from V and 0 from J, leaving 13 bases between them. The CDR3 DNA reads TGCGCCAGCAGCCCCAGTCTGATTTCTAACTATGGCTACACCTTC. It specifies CASSPSLISNYGYTF.

The chain couples TRBV5-1 to TRBJ2-7, with D uncertain. Germline V gene lookup returns CDR1 SGHRS and CDR2 YFSETQ. V was shortened by 0 bases and J by 3 bases, with 7 bases between the two germline ends. This CDR3 is built from 13 residues. The CDR3 sequence: CASSLADNYEQYF. The CDR3 region has the DNA TGCGCCAGCAGCTTGGCCGACAACTACGAGCAGTACTTC.

V gene TRBV27 combines with J gene TRBJ1-6; 9 nucleotides align to TRBD1. V shed 5 bases, J shed 10 bases, and the junction held 9 bases outside the gene matches. CDR3 length equals 15 residues. Germline V gene lookup returns CDR1 MNHEY and CDR2 SMNVEV (reference sequence). CDR3 sequence reads: CASSPPGQGRSPLHF. CDR3 bases: TGTGCCAGCAGTCCCCCTGGACAGGGGCGGTCACCCCTCCACTTT.

The rearrangement uses TRBV14 and TRBJ2-1; 8 nucleotides align to TRBD2. The V and J ends lost 3 bases and 7 bases, in that order; junction bases with no gene match: 5. The length of the CDR3 is 14 residues. Germline loops: CDR1 SGHDN, CDR2 FVKESK. In DNA form, the CDR3 reads TGTGCCAGCAGCCATCGAGCGGGAGTGAATGAGCAGTTCTTC. This sequence encodes CASSHRAGVNEQFF. The full variable domain, completed using reference TRBV14 and TRBJ2-1, is EAGVTQFPSHSVIEKGQTVTLRCDPISGHDNLYWYRRVMGKEIKFLLHFVKESKQDESGMPNNRFLAERTGGTYSTLKVQPAELEDSGVYFCASSHRAGVNEQFFGPGTRLTVL.

The V and J genes are TRBV9 and TRBJ2-2; 16 bases match TRBD2. This CDR3 contains 16 residues. The ends lost 3 bases at V and 6 bases at J; junction bases unmatched: 2. Germline CDR1 reads SGDLS; CDR2 reads YYNGEE. CDR3 in DNA: TGTGCCAGCAGCGCGGGGACTAGCGGGAGGGCCGGGGAGCTGTTTTTT. Translation: CASSAGTSGRAGELFF.

The genes are TRBV30 and TRBJ2-3; TRBD1 aligns across 9 bases. After removal of 3 bases from V and 3 bases from J, the junction contained 1 base not matched to a gene. In germline, CDR1 is GTSNPN, CDR2 SVGIG (reference sequence). CDR3 length: 13 amino acids. The CDR3 reads CAWRTGGTDTQYF. The DNA for the CDR3 is TGTGCCTGGAGGACAGGGGGAACAGATACGCAGTATTTT.

This clone was detected only once. The genes are TRBV19 and TRBJ2-7, with TRBD1 matching 10 bases. Germline-derived CDR1 and CDR2 are LNHDA and SQIVND (reference sequence). The CDR3 is made up of 14 amino acids. The trim removed 6 bases at V and 2 bases at J, leaving 4 bases unmatched. The CDR3 region is CASRFGTGAYEQYF. The CDR3 nucleotides read TGTGCCAGTAGGTTCGGGACAGGGGCCTACGAGCAGTACTTC.

A single count supports this clone. The chain couples TRBV10-3 to TRBJ2-7, with 8 nucleotides matching TRBD2. Trimming at V came to 4 bases and at J to 5 bases, leaving 10 bases not matched to a gene. The CDR3 consists of 15 residues. The V gene's germline CDR1 is ENHRY and CDR2 SYGVKD. As DNA, the CDR3 is TGTGCCATCAGTGCCCTTGTTGGCGGGAGGAACGAGCAGTACTTC. Translation: CAISALVGGRNEQYF.

The gene calls are TRBV9 and TRBJ2-2; tentatively, D is TRBD2 (5 bases). CDR1 is SGDLS, CDR2 YYNGEE, per germline. This CDR3 is built from 14 residues. The germline V and J ends were trimmed by 0 bases and 5 bases, with 8 bases remaining between them. The CDR3: CASSVVPGTGELFF. CDR3 in DNA: TGTGCCAGCAGCGTAGTCCCGGGGACCGGGGAGCTGTTTTTT.

In DNA form, the CDR3 reads TGTGCCAGCAGCGCCACAACAGGGCCCACCGGGGAGCTGTTTTTT. Its protein is CASSATTGPTGELFF. This sequence joins TRBV9 and TRBJ2-2; D is possibly TRBD1 (6 bases). The CDR3 is 15 amino acids. With 3 bases removed from V and 4 bases from J, the gap between germline ends came to 13 bases. In germline, CDR1 is SGDLS, CDR2 YYNGEE. The full variable domain, completed using reference TRBV9 and TRBJ2-2, is DSGVTQTPKHLITATGQRVTLRCSPRSGDLSVYWYQQSLDQGLQFLIQYYNGEERAKGNILERFSAQQFPDLHSELNLSSLELGDSALYFCASSATTGPTGELFFGEGSRLTVL.

The count of this clone is one. The chain has TRBV2 and TRBJ2-5; D unresolved. The CDR3 has 13 residues. CDR1 and CDR2 (germline): SNHLY, FYNNEI. V was shortened by 7 bases and J by 3 bases, with 12 bases between the two germline ends. The CDR3 bases are TGTGCCAGCACAGTTATCGAAAAAGAGACCCAGTACTTC. It specifies CASTVIEKETQYF.

The chain uses TRBV18 and TRBJ2-3; 9 bases map to TRBD2. The trim removed 3 bases at V and 2 bases at J, leaving 6 bases unmatched. The V gene's germline CDR1 is KGHSH and CDR2 LQKENI. The CDR3 has 16 amino acids. The CDR3 sequence is CASSPGLADNTDTQYF. In DNA, the CDR3 is TGTGCCAGCTCACCGGGACTAGCAGATAACACAGATACGCAGTATTTT.

The chain has TRBV15 and TRBJ1-2; D gene unclear. Per germline, CDR1 LNHNV and CDR2 YYDKDF (reference sequence). V lost 0 bases, J lost 3 bases, and 11 bases lay in between. This CDR3 comprises 15 residues. The chain's CDR3 is CATSRDRGLDYGYTF. DNA for the CDR3: TGTGCCACCAGCAGAGATCGCGGACTTGACTATGGCTACACCTTC. Variable domain in full (rest from reference TRBV15 and TRBJ1-2): DAMVIQNPRYQVTQFGKPVTLSCSQTLNHNVMYWYQQKSSQAPKLLFHYYDKDFNNEADTPDNFQSRRPNTSFCFLDIRSPGLGDTAMYLCATSRDRGLDYGYTFGSGTRLTVV.

This chain connects TRBV28 to TRBJ1-2; 12 nucleotides match TRBD1. The J segment lost 4 bases and the V segment lost 5 bases, leaving 2 bases of the junction unmatched. The germline V gene encodes CDR1 MDHEN and CDR2 SYDVKM. The CDR3 extends over 14 amino acids. As DNA, the CDR3 is TGTGCCAGCAGTACGGGACAGGGGGCCTATGGCTACACCTTC. Protein sequence: CASSTGQGAYGYTF.

V usage is TRBV9 and J usage is TRBJ2-1; TRBD2 is a possible D gene (6 bases). The CDR3 is 15 amino acids. V was shortened by 2 bases and J by 2 bases, with 11 bases between the two germline ends. Germline values: CDR1 SGDLS, CDR2 YYNGEE. The CDR3 loop is CASSVSSATYNEQFF. As DNA, the CDR3 is TGTGCCAGCAGCGTGTCTAGCGCAACCTACAATGAGCAGTTCTTC.

The genes are TRBV9 and TRBJ2-4; D gene unclear. The germline V gene has CDR1 SGDLS and CDR2 YYNGEE. V dropped 3 bases and J dropped 2 bases, with 15 bases sitting between them. The CDR3 has 16 amino acids. The chain's CDR3 is CASSATAVITKNIQYF. The DNA of the CDR3 is TGTGCCAGCAGCGCCACGGCGGTAATTACCAAAAACATTCAGTACTTC.

The chain recombines TRBV28 with TRBJ2-5; 8 bases map to TRBD1. The CDR3 totals 15 residues. Germline V gene lookup returns CDR1 MDHEN and CDR2 SYDVKM. V was clipped by 6 bases and J by 5 bases; unmatched bases: 11. The CDR3 coding sequence is TGTGCCAGCAGCTCCTCTGGACAGGGAAGGGAGACCCAGTACTTC. Translating it yields CASSSSGQGRETQYF.

The rearrangement uses TRBV18 and TRBJ2-3; TRBD2 matches 8 bases. CDR1 KGHSH and CDR2 LQKENI come from the germline V gene. V gave up 3 bases and J gave up 2 bases; unmatched junction bases: 4. The CDR3 consists of 15 residues. As DNA, the CDR3 is TGTGCCAGCTCACCGTCGGGAGGGGTCACAGATACGCAGTATTTT. It is translated as CASSPSGGVTDTQYF.

The V and J genes are TRBV24-1 and TRBJ2-2; 7 bases line up with TRBD1. CDR1 KGHDR and CDR2 SFDVKD come from the germline V gene. Trimming removed 5 bases from V and 0 bases from J; junction bases left unmatched: 8. The CDR3 covers 17 residues. Here the CDR3 DNA reads TGTGCCACCAGTGCCCTGGGACAGACCGCGAACACCGGGGAGCTGTTTTTT. Translating gives CATSALGQTANTGELFF.

The chain recombines TRBV7-2 with TRBJ2-3, with no clear D. The V end was cut by 5 bases, the J end by 2 bases, with 14 bases between. CDR3 length: 15 residues. Germline V CDR1 and CDR2: SGHTA, FQGNSA. CDR3 region: CASSKTLGSTDTQYF. CDR3 in DNA: TGTGCCAGCAGCAAAACTTTGGGCTCCACAGATACGCAGTATTTT.

The rearrangement uses TRBV19 and TRBJ1-2; D is undetermined. Germline V gene sequence: CDR1 LNHDA, CDR2 SQIVND (reference sequence). The CDR3 length is 14 residues. The V end lost 4 bases, the J end lost 8 bases, and 17 bases lay between the germline ends. The CDR3 DNA reads TGTGCCAGTAGTACACCGACTATGGCTATAGGCTACACCTTC. Protein product: CASSTPTMAIGYTF. The entire variable domain, with the rest obtained from reference TRBV19 and TRBJ1-2, is as follows: DGGITQSPKYLFRKEGQNVTLSCEQNLNHDAMYWYRQDPGQGLRLIYYSQIVNDFQKGDIAEGYSVSREKKESFPLTVTSAQKNPTAFYLCASSTPTMAIGYTFGSGTRLTVV.

The rearrangement joins TRBV7-2 to TRBJ1-1; D remains ambiguous. Trimming cost V 3 bases and J 1 base, with 6 bases left between them. Germline-derived CDR1 and CDR2 are SGHTA and FQGNSA. The CDR3 has 13 amino acids. Written as DNA, the CDR3 is TGTGCCAGCAGCTTCAACGGGAACACTGAAGCTTTCTTT. It specifies CASSFNGNTEAFF.

J is TRBJ2-1 and V is TRBV7-2; D perhaps matches TRBD1 (6 bases). The germline V gene has CDR1 SGHTA and CDR2 FQGNSA. V lost 8 bases, J lost 1 base, and 12 bases lay in between. There are 14 residues in the CDR3. The CDR3 here is CASVRDKSYNEQFF. For the CDR3, the DNA is TGTGCCAGCGTCCGGGACAAGTCCTACAATGAGCAGTTCTTC.

This clone came up once. V and J are TRBV5-4 and TRBJ1-3; D may be TRBD1 (6 bases). The CDR3 length is 16 residues. Germline values: CDR1 SGHNT, CDR2 YYREEE (reference sequence). Trimming left V 0 bases short and J 0 bases short, with 10 bases between. The CDR3 region is CASSLAATGSGNTIYF. CDR3 sequence (DNA): TGTGCCAGCAGCTTGGCCGCGACAGGCTCTGGAAACACCATATATTTT.